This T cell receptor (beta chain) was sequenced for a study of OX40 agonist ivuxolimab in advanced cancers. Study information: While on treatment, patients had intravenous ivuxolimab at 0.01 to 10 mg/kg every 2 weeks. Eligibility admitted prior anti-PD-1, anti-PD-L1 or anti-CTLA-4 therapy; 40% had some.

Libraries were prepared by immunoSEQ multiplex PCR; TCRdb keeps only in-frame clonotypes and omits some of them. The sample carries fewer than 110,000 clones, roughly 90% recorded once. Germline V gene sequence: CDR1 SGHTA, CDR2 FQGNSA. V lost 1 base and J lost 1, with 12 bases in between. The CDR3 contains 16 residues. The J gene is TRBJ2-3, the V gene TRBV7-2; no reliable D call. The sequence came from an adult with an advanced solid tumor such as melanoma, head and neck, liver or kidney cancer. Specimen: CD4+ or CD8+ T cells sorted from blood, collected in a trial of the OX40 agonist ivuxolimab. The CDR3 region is CASSLEGLGRTDTQYF. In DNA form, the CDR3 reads TGTGCCAGCAGCTTAGAGGGCCTTGGCCGCACAGATACGCAGTATTTT.